The clone carrying this T cell receptor beta chain was seen a few times. Its antigen is as yet unknown. This sample was taken from a study of regulatory T cells in long-lasting Graves disease. Findings of the study overall: A reduction in accuracy may have resulted from the small sample size.

Stated time point: newly diagnosed GD, antithyroid drugs for less than 3 months. The TCR library was prepared using RNA isolated from PBMCs. The authors drew patients from an endocrinology department in Xi'an, China. With iRepertoire HTBI primers and Arm-PCR of CDR3 regions, TCR beta libraries were built. TCRdb called the multiplex PCR reads again in MiXCR, with one record for every CDR3 protein. The table includes a few hundred thousand distinct CDR3 sequences, roughly 15% detected once. Trimming pared 8 bases from V and 5 bases from J, leaving 9 bases between. Germline V gene sequence: CDR1 MNHEY, CDR2 SMNVEV (reference sequence). CDR3 length equals 12 residues. Another study also made use of these data, one on T cells in Graves' hyperthyroidism and ophthalmopathy.

V is TRBV27 and J is TRBJ2-2; a possible D gene is TRBD1 (5 bases). The source material was peripheral blood mononuclear cells (PBMCs), sampled at new diagnosis, from a patient treated with antithyroid drugs. The TCR originated in a woman in her 40s with Graves disease. The CDR3 nucleotides are TGTGCCAGCGGGTGGACAACCGGGGAGCTGTTTTTT. Its translation is CASGWTTGELFF.